The present TCR beta chain was sequenced within a study of cytomegalovirus exposure and HLA in healthy donors. At the level of the study: In an early release, HLA-typed donors contributed about 79 million unique TCR sequences. Overall study results and limits: Analyzed later, most CMV-associated TCR beta chains appeared HLA-restricted.

PCR was performed using 60 Vbeta and 13 Jbeta primers. The data were produced by immunoSEQ multiplex PCR, yet TCRdb's version contains in-frame clones alone and is incomplete. The table records 150,000 to 200,000 clones, around 82% of them present only once. Of note for this clone: Antigen specificity is unknown.

V was clipped by 5 bases and J by 1 base; unmatched bases: 8. CDR1 and CDR2 (germline): SGHTA, FQGNSA. The CDR3 length is 16 residues. The clonotype originates from a boy between 5 and 17 years old in good health and CMV-seronegative. The chain recombines TRBV7-2 with TRBJ2-5; the match to TRBD1 covers 9 bases. The material sequenced was PBMCs. The CDR3 spells CASSKKQGAGQETQYF. The CDR3 bases are TGTGCCAGCAGCAAAAAACAGGGGGCTGGCCAAGAGACCCAGTACTTC.